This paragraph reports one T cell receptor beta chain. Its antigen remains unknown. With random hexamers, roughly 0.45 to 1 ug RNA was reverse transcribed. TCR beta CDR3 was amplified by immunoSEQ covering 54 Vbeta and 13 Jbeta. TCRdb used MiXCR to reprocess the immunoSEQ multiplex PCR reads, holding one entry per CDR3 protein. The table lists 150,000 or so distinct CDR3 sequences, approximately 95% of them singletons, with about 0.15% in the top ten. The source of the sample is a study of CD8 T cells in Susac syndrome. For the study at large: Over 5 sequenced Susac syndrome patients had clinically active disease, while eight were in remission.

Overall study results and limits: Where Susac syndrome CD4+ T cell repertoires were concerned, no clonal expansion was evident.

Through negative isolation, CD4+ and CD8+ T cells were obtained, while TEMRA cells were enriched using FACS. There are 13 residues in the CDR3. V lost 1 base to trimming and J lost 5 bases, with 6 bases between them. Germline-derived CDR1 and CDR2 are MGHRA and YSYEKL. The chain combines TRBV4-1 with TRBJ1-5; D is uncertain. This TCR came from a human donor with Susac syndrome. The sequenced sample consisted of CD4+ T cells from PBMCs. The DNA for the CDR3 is TGCGCCAGCAGCCAAGTGGAGGATCAGCCCCAGCATTTT. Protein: CASSQVEDQPQHF.